This entry features one T cell receptor beta chain sequence. This clonotype was recorded at least ten times. This receptor's antigen is unknown. No qualities accompany the bases; no much larger clone lies one base away. At the junction V is shortened by 4 bases and J by 2 bases, with 8 bases in between. The CDR3 sequence holds 13 residues, the cysteine and phenylalanine included. Just the 39-base CDR3 DNA is kept, in frame starting at base 1. The germline V gene (reference sequence) gives CDR1 as SGHNT and CDR2 as YYREEE. Receptor amplification or capture employed RACE. The listed sequencing device is NextSeq 500. During library preparation, unique molecular identifiers were attached to individual cDNA molecules so that TCRs could be counted quantitatively and reproducibly. Each blood RNA sample was used to sequence both TCR alpha and TCR beta chains. Under the source paper's analysis protocol: A median of about 89,000 TCRs per sample was observed, with a range of about 20,000 to 750,000. The Decombinator software suite was used to annotate V, J and CDR3 in the TCR reads. Every sample was subsampled to the same number of TCRs (28,000) for the PS versus PT1 abundance plots. TCRs were defined as expanded if absent before sensitization and observed at least eight times at the 2-week time point. TCRdb passed the public sequencing reads through fastp at Q25 and MiXCR, retaining productive beta sequences. Identical CDR3 proteins give one entry, which carries the most common genes and DNA. The V and J calls reflect TCRdb's pipeline rather than the authors' work. The sample data list 80,000 to 95,000 distinct CDR3 sequences, and approximately 9.9% of these were observed just once. Around 3.9% of the sample goes to the ten largest clones.

The data originate from a study of human T cells and chemical hapten exposure (dated by TCRdb to about 2021). About the investigation overall: For sensitization, 2% DPC in acetone was applied to a roughly 2 cm by roughly 2 cm area of upper inner arm skin. Throughout the study period of around 24 weeks, patients also received therapeutic DPC doses to the scalp every week. Patch tests used Finn chambers with 0.01% DPC on the upper back, scored after 6 days by International Contact Dermatitis Research Group standards. Most of the patients in the cohort were female, and the cohort covered alopecia areata with under or over 50% scalp involvement, alopecia totalis and alopecia universalis. Libraries were pooled for sequencing, and per-sample TCR yields varied mainly because of small differences in library volumes within the pool. In alopecia patients, the study followed how the peripheral blood TCR repertoire changed in vivo over primary and secondary sensitization to diphenylcyclopropenone (DPC), a hapten. Patient blood was sampled pre-sensitization (week 0) and at 2, 6 and about 24 weeks after DPC sensitization. Roughly 30 alopecia patients gave blood for TCR sequencing at one to four time points (pre-sensitization, 2, 6 and 24 weeks).

The full study reports these points: Patch test score correlated positively with the number of PT1 expanded TCRs, reaching significance at thresholds 8, 16 and 32 but not at 4. After repeated subsampling, the strength of the expansion versus patch-test correlation and the threshold at which it became significant changed. Significantly more large CDR3 similarity clusters were formed by expanded TCRs than by pre-sensitization or healthy control sets, consistent with antigen-driven responses. The number of TCRs above 1 in 1000 frequency did not change with DPC sensitization; there was no evidence of global repertoire structure alterations. Because all patients had alopecia, a presumed autoimmune disease, the immune response of the patients might differ from that of healthy individuals.

The time point label, read with the paper, signifies: pre-sensitization, week 0. According to the study, the label for this sample's treatment or condition signals: therapeutic diphenylcyclopropenone sensitization with weekly scalp DPC. At each patch-test visit, blood was drawn before the patch test was applied. To be eligible, patients had to be aged 18 to 70, diagnosed with alopecia and judged suitable for DPC therapy, while pregnant patients were excluded. Total RNA was isolated from unfractionated whole blood collected in Tempus Blood RNA tubes. The sequencing here drew on whole blood, taken in connection with sensitization to the hapten diphenylcyclopropenone (DPC). This chain joins TRBV5-4 to TRBJ2-3; the D gene is perhaps TRBD2, from 5 matching bases. The TCR comes from a woman between 40 and 50 years old with alopecia areata. Some clones in this sample may be carry-over from other donors' samples. The CDR3 here reads CASSPGFTDTQYF. The nucleotide sequence is TGTGCCAGCAGCCCGGGGTTCACAGATACGCAGTATTTT.